Here is one T cell receptor beta chain with its context. The sample comes from a study of Ad26.COV2.S vaccination and SARS-CoV-2 variants. Sequencing was performed with immunoSEQ multiplex PCR; in TCRdb, only in-frame clones are kept and a portion is missing. In the table there are 450,000 to 550,000 clones, about 91% of which are singletons. Treatment meaning: roughly 18 received Ad26.COV2.S at low or high dose, single or two shots; 5 received placebo; per-sample allocation not given. Samples were taken on day 63 after the first vaccine or placebo injection. Trimming cost V 2 bases and J 4 bases; bases outside gene matches: 1. The length of the CDR3 is 13 residues. Germline CDR1 and CDR2: MNHNS and SASEGT.

The rearrangement links TRBV6-1 to TRBJ2-7; 8 bases align to TRBD2. The material was peripheral blood, obtained in a trial of Ad26.COV2.S vaccine versus placebo. This clonotype was obtained from a person between 18 and 65 years old who received the Ad26.COV2.S COVID-19 vaccine or a placebo. The DNA for the CDR3 is TGTGCCAGCAGTGAACAGCGGGGGTACGAGCAGTACGTC. Protein product: CASSEQRGYEQYV.